This entry describes one T cell receptor beta chain. As yet, its antigen is unknown. The CDR3 totals 14 residues. Germline assignment: CDR1 SQVTM and CDR2 ANQGSEA. V was cut by 4 bases and J by 0 bases, with 9 bases left in between. Repertoires were generated with immunoSEQ multiplex PCR, while TCRdb's copy carries only in-frame clones and drops some. The data show under 150,000 clones, about nine tenths seen once. These data belong to a study of T cell responses to AZD1222 COVID-19 vaccine. Broader study findings: Donors skewed white British and female; clonal diversity was possibly underestimated.

This clonotype was obtained from an adult in good health. Sequenced here: peripheral blood, sampled on day 0 of MenACWY control vaccination. The rearrangement links TRBV29-1 to TRBJ1-4; no clear D gene. CDR3 sequence reads: CSVGMVSTNEKLFF. In DNA, the CDR3 is TGCAGCGTTGGCATGGTTTCAACTAATGAAAAACTGTTTTTT.